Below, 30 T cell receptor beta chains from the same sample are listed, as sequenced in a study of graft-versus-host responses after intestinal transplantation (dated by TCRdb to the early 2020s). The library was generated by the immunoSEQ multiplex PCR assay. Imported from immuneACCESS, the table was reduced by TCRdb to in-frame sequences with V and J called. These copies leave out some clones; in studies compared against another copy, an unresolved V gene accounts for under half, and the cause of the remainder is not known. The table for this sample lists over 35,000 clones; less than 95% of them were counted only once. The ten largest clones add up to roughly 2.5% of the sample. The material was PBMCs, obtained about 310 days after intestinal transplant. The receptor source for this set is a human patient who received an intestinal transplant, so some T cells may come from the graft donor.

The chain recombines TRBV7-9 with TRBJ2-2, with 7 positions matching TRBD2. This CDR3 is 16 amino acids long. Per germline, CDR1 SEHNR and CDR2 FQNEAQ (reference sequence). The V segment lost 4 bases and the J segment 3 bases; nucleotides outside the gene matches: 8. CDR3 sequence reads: CASSSLGGTDTGELFF. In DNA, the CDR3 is TGTGCCAGCAGCTCCCTCGGGGGGACGGACACCGGGGAGCTGTTTTTT.

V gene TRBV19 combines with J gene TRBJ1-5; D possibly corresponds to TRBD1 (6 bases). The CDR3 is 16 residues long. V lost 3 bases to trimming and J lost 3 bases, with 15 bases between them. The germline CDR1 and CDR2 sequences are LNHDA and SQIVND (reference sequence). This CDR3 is CASSIQGFTLNQPQHF. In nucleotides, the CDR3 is TGTGCCAGTAGTATTCAGGGGTTTACCCTCAATCAGCCCCAGCATTTT.

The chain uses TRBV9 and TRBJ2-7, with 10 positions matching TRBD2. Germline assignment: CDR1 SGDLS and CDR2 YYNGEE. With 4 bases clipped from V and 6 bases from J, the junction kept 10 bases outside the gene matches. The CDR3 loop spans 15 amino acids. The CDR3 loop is CASSPGLAAQGEQYF. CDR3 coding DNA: TGTGCCAGCAGCCCCGGACTAGCGGCCCAAGGCGAGCAGTACTTC.

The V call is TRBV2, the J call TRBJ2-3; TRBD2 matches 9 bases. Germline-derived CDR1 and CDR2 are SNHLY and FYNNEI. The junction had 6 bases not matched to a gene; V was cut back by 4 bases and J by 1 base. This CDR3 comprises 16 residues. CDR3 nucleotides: TGTGCCAGCAGTGTACAGTTAGCGGGGGGCACAGATACGCAGTATTTT. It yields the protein CASSVQLAGGTDTQYF. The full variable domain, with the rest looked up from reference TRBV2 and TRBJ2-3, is EPEVTQTPSHQVTQMGQEVILRCVPISNHLYFYWYRQILGQKVEFLVSFYNNEISEKSEIFDDQFSVERPDGSNFTLKIRSTKLEDSAMYFCASSVQLAGGTDTQYFGPGTRLTVL.

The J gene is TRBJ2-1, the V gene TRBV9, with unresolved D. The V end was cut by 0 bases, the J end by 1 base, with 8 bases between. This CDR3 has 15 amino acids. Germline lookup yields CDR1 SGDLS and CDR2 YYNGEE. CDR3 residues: CASSVDWRSYNEQFF. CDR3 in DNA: TGTGCCAGCAGCGTAGACTGGAGATCCTACAATGAGCAGTTCTTC.

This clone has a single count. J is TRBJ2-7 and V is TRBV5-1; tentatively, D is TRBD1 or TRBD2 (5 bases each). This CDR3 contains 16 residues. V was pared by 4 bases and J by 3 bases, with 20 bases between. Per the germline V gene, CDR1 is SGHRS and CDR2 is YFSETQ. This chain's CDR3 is CASSLLPGPPFYEQYF. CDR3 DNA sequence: TGCGCCAGCAGCCTACTACCGGGACCTCCTTTCTACGAGCAGTACTTC. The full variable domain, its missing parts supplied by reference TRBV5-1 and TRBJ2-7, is KAGVTQTPRYLIKTRGQQVTLSCSPISGHRSVSWYQQTPGQGLQFLFEYFSETQRNKGNFPGRFSGRQFSNSRSEMNVSTLELGDSALYLCASSLLPGPPFYEQYFGPGTRLTVT.

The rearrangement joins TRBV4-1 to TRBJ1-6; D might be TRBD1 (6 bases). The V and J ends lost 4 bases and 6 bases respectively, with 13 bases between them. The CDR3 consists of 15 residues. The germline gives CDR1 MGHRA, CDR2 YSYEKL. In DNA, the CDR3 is TGCGCCAGCAGCCTTTACCGGGACACTAATTCACCCCTCCACTTT. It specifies CASSLYRDTNSPLHF.

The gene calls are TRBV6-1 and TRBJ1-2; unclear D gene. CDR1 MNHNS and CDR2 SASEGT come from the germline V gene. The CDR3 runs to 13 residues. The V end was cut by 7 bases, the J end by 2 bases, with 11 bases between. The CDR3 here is CASTEGGNYGYTF. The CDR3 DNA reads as TGTGCCAGCACCGAGGGAGGGAACTATGGCTACACCTTC.

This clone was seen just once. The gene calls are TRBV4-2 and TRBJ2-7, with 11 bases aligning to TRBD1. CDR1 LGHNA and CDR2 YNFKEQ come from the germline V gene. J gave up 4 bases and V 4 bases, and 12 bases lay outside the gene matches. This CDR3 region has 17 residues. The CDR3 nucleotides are TGTGCCAGCAGCCGCCGTCTGGGAGGGACAGGGGGGTACGAGCAGTACTTC. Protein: CASSRRLGGTGGYEQYF.

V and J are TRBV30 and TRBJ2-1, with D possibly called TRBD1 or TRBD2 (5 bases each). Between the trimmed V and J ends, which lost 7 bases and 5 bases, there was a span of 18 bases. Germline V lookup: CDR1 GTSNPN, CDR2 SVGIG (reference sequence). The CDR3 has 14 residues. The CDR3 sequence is CAFAHGTAHNEQFF. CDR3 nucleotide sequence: TGTGCCTTCGCTCACGGGACGGCTCACAATGAGCAGTTCTTC.

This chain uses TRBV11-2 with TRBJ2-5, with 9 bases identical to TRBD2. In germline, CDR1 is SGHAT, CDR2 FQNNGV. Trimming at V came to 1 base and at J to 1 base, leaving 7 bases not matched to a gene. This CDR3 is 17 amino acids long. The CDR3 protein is CASSLGVSGGTQETQYF. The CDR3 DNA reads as TGTGCCAGCAGCTTAGGGGTGAGCGGGGGGACCCAAGAGACCCAGTACTTC.

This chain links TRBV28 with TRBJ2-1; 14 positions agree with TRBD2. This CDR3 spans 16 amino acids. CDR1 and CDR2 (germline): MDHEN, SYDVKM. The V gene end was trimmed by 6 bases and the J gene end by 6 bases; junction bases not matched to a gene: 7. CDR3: CASRFTGLAGANEQFF. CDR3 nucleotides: TGTGCCAGCAGGTTCACGGGACTAGCGGGAGCCAATGAGCAGTTCTTC.

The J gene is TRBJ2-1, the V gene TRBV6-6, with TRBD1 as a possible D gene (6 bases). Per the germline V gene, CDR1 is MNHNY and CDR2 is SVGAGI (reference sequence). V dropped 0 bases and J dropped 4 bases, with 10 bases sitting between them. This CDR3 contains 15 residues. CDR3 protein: CASSYSGGTYNEQFF. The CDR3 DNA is TGTGCCAGCAGTTACTCAGGGGGAACTTACAATGAGCAGTTCTTC.

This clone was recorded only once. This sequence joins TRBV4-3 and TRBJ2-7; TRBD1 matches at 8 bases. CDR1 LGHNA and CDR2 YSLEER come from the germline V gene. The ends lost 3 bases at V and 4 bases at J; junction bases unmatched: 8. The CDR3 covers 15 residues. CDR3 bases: TGCGCCAGCAGCCAGTCCGGGACAGGATATTACGAGCAGTACTTC. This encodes CASSQSGTGYYEQYF.

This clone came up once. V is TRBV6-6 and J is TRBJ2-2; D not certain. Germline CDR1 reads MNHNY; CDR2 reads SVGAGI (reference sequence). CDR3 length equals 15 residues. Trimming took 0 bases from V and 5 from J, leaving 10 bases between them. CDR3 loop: CASSYSSEGTGELFF. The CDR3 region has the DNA TGTGCCAGCAGTTACTCGAGTGAAGGAACCGGGGAGCTGTTTTTT.

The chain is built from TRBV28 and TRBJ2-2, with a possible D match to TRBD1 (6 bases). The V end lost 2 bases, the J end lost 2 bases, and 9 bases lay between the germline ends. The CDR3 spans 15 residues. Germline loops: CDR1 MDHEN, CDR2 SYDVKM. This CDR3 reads CASSLTGLNTGELFF. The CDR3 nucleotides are TGTGCCAGCAGTTTAACAGGGCTTAACACCGGGGAGCTGTTTTTT.

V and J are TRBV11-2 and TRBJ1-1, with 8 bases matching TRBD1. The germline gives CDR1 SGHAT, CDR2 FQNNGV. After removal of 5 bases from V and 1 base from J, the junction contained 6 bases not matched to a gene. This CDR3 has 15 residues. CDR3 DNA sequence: TGTGCCAGCAGCCTCAGGACAGGGACGAACACTGAAGCTTTCTTT. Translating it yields CASSLRTGTNTEAFF.

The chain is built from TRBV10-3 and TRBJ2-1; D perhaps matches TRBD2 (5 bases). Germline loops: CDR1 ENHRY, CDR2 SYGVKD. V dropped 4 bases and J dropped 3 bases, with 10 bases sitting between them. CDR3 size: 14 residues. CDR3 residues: CAISVVGLYNEQFF. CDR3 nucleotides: TGTGCCATCAGTGTCGTCGGACTCTACAATGAGCAGTTCTTC.

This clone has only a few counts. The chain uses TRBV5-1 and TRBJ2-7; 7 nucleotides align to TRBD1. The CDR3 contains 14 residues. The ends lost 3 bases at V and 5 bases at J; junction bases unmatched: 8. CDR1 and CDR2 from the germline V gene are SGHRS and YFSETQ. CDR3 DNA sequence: TGCGCCAGCAGCTGGGCAGGGGGTATCGACGAGCAGTACTTC. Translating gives CASSWAGGIDEQYF.

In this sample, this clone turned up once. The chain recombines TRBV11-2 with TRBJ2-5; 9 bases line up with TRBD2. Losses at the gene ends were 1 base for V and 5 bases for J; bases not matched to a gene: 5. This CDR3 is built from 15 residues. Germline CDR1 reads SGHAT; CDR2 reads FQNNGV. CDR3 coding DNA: TGTGCCAGCAGCTTAGGGAGCGGGGGGCACGAGACCCAGTACTTC. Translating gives CASSLGSGGHETQYF.

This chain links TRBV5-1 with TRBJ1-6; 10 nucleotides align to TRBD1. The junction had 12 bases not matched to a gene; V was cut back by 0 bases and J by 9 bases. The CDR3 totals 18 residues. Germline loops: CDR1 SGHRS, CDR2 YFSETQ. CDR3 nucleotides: TGCGCCAGCAGCTTGGCGGGGGCCCGACAGGGGGCAGGTTCACCCCTCCACTTT. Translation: CASSLAGARQGAGSPLHF.

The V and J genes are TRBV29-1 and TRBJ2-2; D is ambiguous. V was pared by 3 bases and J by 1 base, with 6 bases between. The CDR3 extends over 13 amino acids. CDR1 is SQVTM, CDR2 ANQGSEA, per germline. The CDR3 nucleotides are TGCAGCGTTGATAAACGGAACACCGGGGAGCTGTTTTTT. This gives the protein CSVDKRNTGELFF.

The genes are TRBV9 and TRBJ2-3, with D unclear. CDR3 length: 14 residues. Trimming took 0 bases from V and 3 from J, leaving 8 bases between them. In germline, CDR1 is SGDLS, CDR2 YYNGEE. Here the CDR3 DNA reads TGTGCCAGCAGCGTAGTAGGTGGAACAGATACGCAGTATTTT. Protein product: CASSVVGGTDTQYF.

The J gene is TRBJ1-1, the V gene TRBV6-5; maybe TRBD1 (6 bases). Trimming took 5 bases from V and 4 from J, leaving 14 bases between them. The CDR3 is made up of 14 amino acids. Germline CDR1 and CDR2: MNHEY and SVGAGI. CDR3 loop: CASSESGAGTEAFF. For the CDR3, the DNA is TGTGCCAGCAGTGAATCGGGGGCTGGCACTGAAGCTTTCTTT.

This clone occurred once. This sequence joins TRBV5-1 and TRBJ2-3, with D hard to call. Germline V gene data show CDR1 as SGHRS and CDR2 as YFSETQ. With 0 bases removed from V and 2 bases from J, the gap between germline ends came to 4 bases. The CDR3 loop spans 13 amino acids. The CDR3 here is CASSLGFTDTQYF. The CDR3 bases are TGCGCCAGCAGCTTGGGTTTCACAGATACGCAGTATTTT.

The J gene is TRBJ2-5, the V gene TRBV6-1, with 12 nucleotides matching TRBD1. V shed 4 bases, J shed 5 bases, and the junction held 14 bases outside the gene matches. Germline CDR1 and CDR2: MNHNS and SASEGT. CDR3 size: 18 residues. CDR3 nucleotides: TGTGCCAGCAGTGCCTTGAATAGGGACAGGGGGCCAGGGGAGACCCAGTACTTC. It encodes CASSALNRDRGPGETQYF.

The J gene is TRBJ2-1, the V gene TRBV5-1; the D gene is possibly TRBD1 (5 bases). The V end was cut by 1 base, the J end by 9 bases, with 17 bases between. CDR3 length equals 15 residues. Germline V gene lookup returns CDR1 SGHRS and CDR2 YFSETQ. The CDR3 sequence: CASSLPRVIAGEQFF. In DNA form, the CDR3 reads TGCGCCAGCAGCTTGCCCAGGGTAATTGCAGGTGAGCAGTTCTTC.

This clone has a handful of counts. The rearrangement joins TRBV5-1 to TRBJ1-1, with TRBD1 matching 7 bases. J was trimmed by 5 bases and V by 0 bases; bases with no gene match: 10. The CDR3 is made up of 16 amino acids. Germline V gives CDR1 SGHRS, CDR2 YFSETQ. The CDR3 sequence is CASSLGEGAKVTEAFF. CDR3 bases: TGCGCCAGCAGCTTGGGGGAGGGGGCGAAAGTGACTGAAGCTTTCTTT.

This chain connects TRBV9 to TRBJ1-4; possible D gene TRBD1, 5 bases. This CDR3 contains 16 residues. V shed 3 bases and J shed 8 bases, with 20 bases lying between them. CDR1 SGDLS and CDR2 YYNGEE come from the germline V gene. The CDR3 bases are TGTGCCAGCAGCGCCTTTAGGGGAGGGACGGACGAAAAACTGTTTTTT. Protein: CASSAFRGGTDEKLFF.

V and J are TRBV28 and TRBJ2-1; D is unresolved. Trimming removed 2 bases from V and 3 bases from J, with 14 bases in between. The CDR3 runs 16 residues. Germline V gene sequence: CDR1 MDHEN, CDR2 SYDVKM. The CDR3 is CASSLIKGSGYNEQFF. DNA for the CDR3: TGTGCCAGCAGTTTAATTAAGGGTTCTGGCTACAATGAGCAGTTCTTC.